The rows below give T cell receptor beta chains drawn from one sample of a study of T-cell reconstitution after alpha-beta-depleted transplantation in children. TCRdb itself ran the PCR reads through MiXCR, one entry per CDR3 protein. This table holds more than 500,000 distinct CDR3 sequences, about an eighth found once. The sample in question was PBMCs, mostly from graft donor cells, obtained 180 days after TCRalphabeta/CD19-depleted stem cell transplant. These receptors were obtained from a female patient aged 2 to 10 who had a stem cell transplant for aplastic anemia, so the T cells may come from the graft donor. Each CDR3 is given with its conserved first and last residue. The D gene is left open where the match is weak. The size entry is marked missing in some rows and otherwise reads once, few, many or a size class.

-,few,TRBJ1-3,TRBV7-2,TGTGCCAGCAGCCCCTGGCAGGGAAGAGCTGGAAACACCATATATTTT,CASSPWQGRAGNTIYF
-,-,TRBJ1-5,TRBV28,TGTGCCAGCAGTTTTATGGTTTATAGCAATCAGCCCCAGCATTTT,CASSFMVYSNQPQHF
-,-,TRBJ1-2,TRBV29-1,TGCAGCGTTGTTGGTATTGGGCAGGGCGGCTATGGCTACACCTTC,CSVVGIGQGGYGYTF
TRBD2,-,TRBJ2-1,TRBV6-1,TGTGCCAGCAGTCGGACTAGCTCCTACAATGAGCAGTTCTTC,CASSRTSSYNEQFF
-,few,TRBJ1-4,TRBV28,TGTGCCAGCACCTTAGGGGAAAAACTGTTTTTT,CASTLGEKLFF
TRBD2,few,TRBJ2-1,TRBV5-1,TGCGCCAGCAGCTTAACTAGCGGATTTTTTTCCTACAATGAGCAGTTCTTC,CASSLTSGFFSYNEQFF
-,few,TRBJ2-1,TRBV28,TGTGCCAGTAAGATGGGAGACAGCTCCTACAATGAGCAGTTCTTC,CASKMGDSSYNEQFF
-,few,TRBJ1-6,TRBV12-3/TRBV12-4,TGTGCCAGCACCTCGGGCCCTCATAATTCACCCCTCCACTTT,CASTSGPHNSPLHF
-,-,TRBJ2-1,TRBV7-3,TGTGCCAGCAGCCCCTCTGACAAGAGCTACAATGAGCAGTTCTTC,CASSPSDKSYNEQFF
TRBD1,-,TRBJ1-6,TRBV28,TGTGCCAGTTTTAAACGACAGGGAGTGTCACCCCTCCACTTT,CASFKRQGVSPLHF
-,-,TRBJ2-6,TRBV30,TGTGCCTGGAGCTGGGGTCGGGCCAACGTCCTGACTTTC,CAWSWGRANVLTF
-,-,TRBJ2-5,TRBV4-1,TGCGCCAGCAGCCAAGGATACAGGATTCCCATAATTTTAGAGACCCAGTACTTC,CASSQGYRIPIILETQYF
TRBD2,few,TRBJ2-1,TRBV14,TGTGCCAGCAGCCTCGGGTCGTGGAGCGGGAGGAACAATGAGCAGTTCTTC,CASSLGSWSGRNNEQFF
-,few,TRBJ1-1,TRBV6-5,TGTGCCAGCAGTTACTTCAGACAGGTCCCGAACACTGAAGCTTTCTTT,CASSYFRQVPNTEAFF
-,-,TRBJ1-2,TRBV2,TGTGCCAGCAGGGCCATCGGGACAACAGGGCCCTATGGCTACACCTTC,CASRAIGTTGPYGYTF
-,-,TRBJ1-2,TRBV29-1,TGCAGCGTTGAACTACCCGACAGATATGGCTACACCTTC,CSVELPDRYGYTF
-,-,TRBJ1-2,TRBV6-2/TRBV6-3,TGTGCCAGCAGTTACTCCTGGACATACGGTGGCTACACCTTC,CASSYSWTYGGYTF
TRBD1,-,TRBJ2-1,TRBV19,TGTGCCAGTAGTATAGACAGGGGGCAGGGAGAGCAGTTCTTC,CASSIDRGQGEQFF
TRBD1,-,TRBJ2-7,TRBV6-2/TRBV6-3,TGTGCCAGCAGCACCGGGACAGGCGCCCACGAGCAGTACTTC,CASSTGTGAHEQYF
-,few,TRBJ1-1,TRBV10-3,TGTGCCATCAGTGAGTCCCAGGGTTTGAACACTGAAGCTTTCTTT,CAISESQGLNTEAFF
-,-,TRBJ2-7,TRBV11-2,TGTGCCAGCAGCCCAAGGGCCCGCGGGCCCTCCTACGAGCAGTACTTC,CASSPRARGPSYEQYF
TRBD2,-,TRBJ2-1,TRBV15,TGTGCCACCAGCAGACGATATAGCGGGAGCTCCTACAATGAGCAGTTCTTC,CATSRRYSGSSYNEQFF
-,-,TRBJ1-5,TRBV5-1,TGCGCCAGCAGCTTGGGCACAGGGAGAGGGCAGCCCCAGCATTTT,CASSLGTGRGQPQHF
-,-,TRBJ1-1,TRBV7-2,TGTGCCAGCAGCCCCCCAGGCACTAATGAAGCTTTCTTT,CASSPPGTNEAFF
TRBD1,few,TRBJ1-1,TRBV20-1,TGCAGTGCTAGAGATCTGGCAGGGGGCACTGAAGCTTTCTTT,CSARDLAGGTEAFF
-,many,TRBJ1-6,TRBV19,TGTGCCAGTCAAACCGAACGGGAAAACTCACCCCTCCACTTT,CASQTERENSPLHF
-,few,TRBJ1-1,TRBV12-3/TRBV12-4,TGTGCCAGCAGTTCAACTCGGGAGAGGAACACTGAAGCTTTCTTT,CASSSTRERNTEAFF
-,-,TRBJ2-4,TRBV15,TGTGCCACCAGCAGACGGCTAGCCGGAGCCAGAAACATTCAGTACTTC,CATSRRLAGARNIQYF
-,few,TRBJ2-7,TRBV28,TGTGCCAGCGAGGAACGGGGCGACGAGCAGTACTTC,CASEERGDEQYF
-,many,TRBJ1-1,TRBV29-1,TGCAGCGTTGGCGACAGGACTGAAGCTTTCTTT,CSVGDRTEAFF
-,-,TRBJ2-3,TRBV5-1,TGCGCCAGCAGCTTTGAGGGGTTCGGCACAGATACGCAGTATTTT,CASSFEGFGTDTQYF
-,few,TRBJ1-2,TRBV28,TGTGCCAGCAGTTTGGGGTTTAACTATGGCTACACCTTC,CASSLGFNYGYTF
-,few,TRBJ1-5,TRBV4-1,TGCGCCAGCAGCAAAGGAGGGGAAAGCAATCAGCCCCAGCATTTT,CASSKGGESNQPQHF
TRBD2,-,TRBJ2-3,TRBV7-8,TGTGCCAGCAGCAGTAGCGGGGGGGCCGGGGATACGCAGTATTTT,CASSSSGGAGDTQYF
-,few,TRBJ2-5,TRBV5-5,TGTGCCAGCAGCTTGGCGGGTGGGGCAGCTCAAGAGACCCAGTACTTC,CASSLAGGAAQETQYF
TRBD1,few,TRBJ2-3,TRBV20-1,TGCAGTGCTAGAGATGTAGTGGGGACAGGGTCAACTATGGATACGCAGTATTTT,CSARDVVGTGSTMDTQYF
TRBD2,few,TRBJ2-3,TRBV28,TGTGCCAGCAATCTAGGCGGGAGCCCAGATACGCAGTATTTT,CASNLGGSPDTQYF
-,-,TRBJ2-7,TRBV5-1,TGCGCCAGCAGCTCAAGGACAGTACCTTACGAGCAGTACTTC,CASSSRTVPYEQYF
TRBD1,-,TRBJ2-4,TRBV19,TGTGCCAGTAGTTCCCGGGGACAGGGGGCGAGGTACTTC,CASSSRGQGARYF
-,many,TRBJ2-3,TRBV5-1,TGCGCCAGCAGCTGGGGCGTAGGGACAGATACGCAGTATTTT,CASSWGVGTDTQYF
-,-,TRBJ2-1,TRBV4-2,TGTGCCAGCAGCCAAGAGGGAAGTCGGGGGACCTACAATGAGCAGTTCTTC,CASSQEGSRGTYNEQFF
-,few,TRBJ1-6,TRBV7-9,TGTGCCAGCAGCTTACCAGGGGATAATTCACCCCTCCACTTT,CASSLPGDNSPLHF
TRBD2,many,TRBJ2-3,TRBV29-1,TGCAGCGTTGAAACGAGCGGGAGGTGGGCAGATACGCAGTATTTT,CSVETSGRWADTQYF
-,few,TRBJ2-2,TRBV5-1,TGCGCCAGCAGCTCCGGGGACCGCACCGGGGAGCTGTTTTTT,CASSSGDRTGELFF
-,few,TRBJ1-1,TRBV6-5,TGTGCCAGCAGTTACTCTCGGGTGAACACTGAAGCTTTCTTT,CASSYSRVNTEAFF
-,-,TRBJ1-1,TRBV12-3/TRBV12-4,TGTGCCAGCAGCCCCAGGGGCAGAGACGAACCTTTCTTT,CASSPRGRDEPFF
-,few,TRBJ1-1,TRBV12-3/TRBV12-4,TGTGCCAGCAGGAACCACAGGGATTTTGAGACTGAAGCTTTCTTT,CASRNHRDFETEAFF
-,few,TRBJ2-1,TRBV4-1,TGCGCCAGCAGCCAAGATGGAGTTTCACCCCCCTACAATGAGCAGTTCTTC,CASSQDGVSPPYNEQFF
TRBD2,few,TRBJ2-1,TRBV7-3,TGTGCCAGCAGCTTAAGAGCGGGAGTTGGCAATGAGCAGTTCTTC,CASSLRAGVGNEQFF
-,-,TRBJ2-1,TRBV30,TGTGCCTTCAGCTCCTACAATGAGCAGTTCTTC,CAFSSYNEQFF
-,few,TRBJ2-2,TRBV11-1,TGTGCCAGCAGGTCCCTTCCACTCCTGACAGTGGGAACCGGGGAGCTGTTTTTT,CASRSLPLLTVGTGELFF
-,-,TRBJ2-3,TRBV7-4,TGTGCCAGCAGCTTAGCTAGTAGCGGTTCCACAGATACGCAGTATTTT,CASSLASSGSTDTQYF
-,few,TRBJ2-7,TRBV7-2,TGTGCCAGCAGCCAGTGGGGCCAACCCCCCTACGAGCAGTACTTC,CASSQWGQPPYEQYF
-,-,TRBJ2-1,TRBV20-1,TGCAGTGCACCAACGCGATCGAATGAGCAGTTCTTC,CSAPTRSNEQFF